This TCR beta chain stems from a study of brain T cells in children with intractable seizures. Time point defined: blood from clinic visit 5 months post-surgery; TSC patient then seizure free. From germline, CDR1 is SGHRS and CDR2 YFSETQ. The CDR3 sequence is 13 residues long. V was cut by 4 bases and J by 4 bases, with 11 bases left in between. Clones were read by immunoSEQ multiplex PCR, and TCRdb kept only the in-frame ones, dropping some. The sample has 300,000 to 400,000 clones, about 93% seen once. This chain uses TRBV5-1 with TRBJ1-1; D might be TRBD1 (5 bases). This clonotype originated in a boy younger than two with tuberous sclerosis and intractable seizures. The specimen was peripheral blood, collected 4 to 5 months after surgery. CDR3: CASSMSRGTEAFF. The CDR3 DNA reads TGCGCCAGCAGCATGTCAAGGGGCACTGAAGCTTTCTTT.